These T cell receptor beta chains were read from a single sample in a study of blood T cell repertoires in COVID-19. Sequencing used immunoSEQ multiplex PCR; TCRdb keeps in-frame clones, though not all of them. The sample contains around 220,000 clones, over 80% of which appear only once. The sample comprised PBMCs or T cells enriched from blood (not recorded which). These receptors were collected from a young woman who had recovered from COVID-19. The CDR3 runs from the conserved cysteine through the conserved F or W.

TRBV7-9	CASSLGGGNTGELFF
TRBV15	CATSPDRGYGYTF
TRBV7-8	CASSSGQGVQPQHF
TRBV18	CASSRVGQGILNTEAFF
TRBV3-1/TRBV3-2	CASSQAGNQPQHF
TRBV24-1	CATSDETGNNEKLFF
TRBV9	CASSVSGQDYGYTF
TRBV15	CATSRDKAVGGYTF
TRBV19	CASSIDLSGYSGNTIYF
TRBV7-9	CASSPNRRPYNEQFF
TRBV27	CASSLSGTGVGNSPLHF
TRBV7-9	CASSFRGSEQYF
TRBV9	CASSGLNSGGRYGYTF
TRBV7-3	CASSLTPGGTQYF
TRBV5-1	CASSLLGATNEKLFF
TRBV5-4	CASSLSLGAMNTEAFF
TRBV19	CASSWTSSYEQYF
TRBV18	CASSPFKEQTGNTIYF
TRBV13	CASSLGLAGTGANGAFF
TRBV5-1	CASSLGSSGGPQETQYF
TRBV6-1	CASSEAWGQGTQYF
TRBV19	CASRITSGRDNEQFF
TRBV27	CASSPSGGGGEQYF
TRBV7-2	CASSLRAGVDTQYF
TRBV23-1	CASSQQGVNYQPQHF
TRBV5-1	CASSSGTSRLEQYF
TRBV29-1	CSASSRGQNYGYTF
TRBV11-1	CASSLEYSMNTEAFF
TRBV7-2	CASSPRGQRAYEQYF
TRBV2	CASSSGGGFTDTQYF
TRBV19	CASSIGDRPPEAFF
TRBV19	CASSFQTGGNTEAFF